These 18 T cell receptor delta chains were all obtained from the same sample, sequenced in a study of gamma-delta chains in newborns, infants, children. TCRdb fed the reads into CATT to redo clone calling. The sample has a few thousand delta-chain clones, approximately 3% seen once. Input material: blood. The receptors here all came from a child who was a newborn, infant or young child, either healthy, febrile or measles-vaccinated (not recorded which).

Comments on this clone: The protein that TCRdb holds for this DNA derives from a much larger clone and differs from the translated DNA at residue 6, which likely indicates a read error; the protein shown here is translated from the DNA. The chain has TRDV2 and TRDJ3, with a weak D call TRDD2 (5 bases). Germline V gene data show CDR1 as GEAIGNYY and CDR2 as EKD. The CDR3 has 17 amino acids. The V end lost 1 base, the J end lost 2 bases, and 11 bases lay between the germline ends. CDR3 residues: CACDTTYSPWDTRQMFF. The CDR3, as DNA: TGTGCCTGTGACACGACCTACTCTCCCTGGGACACCCGACAGATGTTTTTC.

This clone has a handful of counts. TCRdb shows a much larger clone's protein in place of this DNA's translation, and the two differ at residue 3, likely through a read error; the protein shown is translated from the DNA. The genes are TRDV2 and TRDJ3; 10 nucleotides agree with TRDD3. The CDR3 is 20 residues long. Germline values: CDR1 GEAIGNYY, CDR2 EKD. For the CDR3, the DNA is TGTGCCCGTGACAAAGTACTGGGGGATCCGAGCTCCTGGGACACCCGACAGATGTTTTTC. Protein sequence: CARDKVLGDPSSWDTRQMFF.

A word on this clone: The mismatch at residue 9 between this DNA's translation and the TCRdb protein of a much larger clone likely reflects a read error; the protein shown is translated from the DNA. V is TRDV1 and J is TRDJ1, with TRDD3 as a possible D gene (6 bases). The V gene lost 5 bases and the J gene lost 7 bases, with 23 bases spanning the gap. Germline V gives CDR1 TSWWSYY, CDR2 QGS. The CDR3 is 16 amino acids. Here the CDR3 DNA reads TGTGCTCTTGGGCCGTCTCGGGGGGAATACATCGGTAAACTCATCTTT. As protein: CALGPSRGEYIGKLIF.

This clone was observed a few times. Translating the DNA gives a protein that differs from the TCRdb entry at residue 12; the protein shown here is that DNA translation. This chain connects TRDV2 to TRDJ3, with TRDD3 matching 7 bases. Germline V gives CDR1 GEAIGNYY, CDR2 EKD. CDR3 length equals 19 residues. The DNA for the CDR3 is TGTGCCTGTGACGCTATTGGGGGACGGGGCTCCAGGGACACCCGACAGATGTTTTTC. Amino acids: CACDAIGGRGSRDTRQMFF.

This clone turned up a few times. A single base separates this from a much larger clone, so it may be a read error. The sample carries other DNA sequences with the same CDR3. The genes are TRDV2 and TRDJ3; TRDD3 agrees at 11 bases. With V trimmed by 3 bases and J by 0 bases, 12 bases remained unmatched. The CDR3 covers 21 residues. Per germline, CDR1 GEAIGNYY and CDR2 EKD. This chain's CDR3 is CACDQYWGIYPHSWDTRQMFF. The CDR3, as DNA: TGTGCCTGTGACCAGTACTGGGGGATATATCCCCACTCCTGGGACACCCGACAGATGTTTTTC.

With respect to this clone: One end of the junction is discordant with germline, which a read error may explain. The CDR3 coding sequence is TGTGCCTGTGACCCATACTGGGGGATCAGCTCCTGGGGCACCCGACAGATGTTTTTC. This gives the protein CACDPYWGISSWGTRQMFF. The chain recombines TRDV2 with TRDJ3; 10 bases align to TRDD3. This CDR3 has 19 amino acids. Per germline, CDR1 GEAIGNYY and CDR2 EKD.

This clone was detected a few times. A much larger clonotype is one base distant, so this may be a read error. The chain recombines TRDV2 with TRDJ3; D possibly corresponds to TRDD3 (6 bases). The V end lost 3 bases, the J end lost 0 bases, and 17 bases lay between the germline ends. The CDR3 has 19 amino acids. Germline V CDR1 and CDR2: GEAIGNYY, EKD. The DNA for the CDR3 is TGTGCCTGTGACCCTATGGGGGCCATCATCTCCTGGGACACCCGACAGATGTTTTTC. It yields the protein CACDPMGAIISWDTRQMFF.

The table lists this clone with a few counts. It is likely a read error: a sequence one base away is far more abundant. The rearrangement uses TRDV2 and TRDJ3, with 12 bases lining up with TRDD3. Per the germline V gene, CDR1 is GEAIGNYY and CDR2 is EKD. This CDR3 has 22 amino acids. Trimming at V came to 0 bases and at J to 5 bases, leaving 16 bases not matched to a gene. CDR3: CACDTVRWGIRSRSRDTRQMFF. CDR3 DNA sequence: TGTGCCTGTGACACCGTCCGCTGGGGGATACGCTCACGGTCCAGGGACACCCGACAGATGTTTTTC.

This clone was counted a few times. TCRdb shows a much larger clone's protein in place of this DNA's translation, and the two differ at residue 16, likely through a read error; the protein shown is translated from the DNA. The chain links TRDV2 to TRDJ3; 9 bases fit TRDD3. The CDR3 contains 18 residues. Germline V gene data show CDR1 as GEAIGNYY and CDR2 as EKD. The CDR3 region has the DNA TGTGCCTGTGACACCTGGGGGATAGCCTCCTGGGACACCCGACAGGTGTTTTTC. It yields the protein CACDTWGIASWDTRQVFF.

As regards this clone: It differs at one base from a far larger clone, so likely a read error. The chain employs TRDV1 and TRDJ2; tentative D call: TRDD3 (6 bases). Trimming removed 10 bases at V and 3 bases at J, with 21 bases between. Germline CDR1 and CDR2: TSWWSYY and QGS. There are 16 residues in the CDR3. CDR3 coding DNA: TGTGCTCGTGATGAGGCCGGCCGGGATATGACAGCACAACTCTTCTTT. It translates to CARDEAGRDMTAQLFF.

With regard to this clone: A much more abundant neighbour one base away suggests this may be a read error. This same CDR3 is encoded by further DNA sequences in the sample. V gene TRAV29/DV5 combines with J gene TRDJ1; TRDD3 agrees at 8 bases. Germline values: CDR1 NSMFDY, CDR2 ISSIKDK. The CDR3 loop spans 18 amino acids. V lost 0 bases to trimming and J lost 1 base; unmatched junction nucleotides: 14. The CDR3 here is CAASALLRRGYSTDKLIF. CDR3 sequence (DNA): TGTGCAGCAAGCGCCCTCCTACGAAGGGGATACAGCACCGATAAACTCATCTTT. Full variable domain (outside the CDR3, taken from reference TRAV29/DV5 and TRDJ1): DQQVKQNSPSLSVQEGRISILNCDYTNSMFDYFLWYKKYPAEGPTFLISISSIKDKNEDGRFTVFLNKSAKHLSLHIVPSQPGDSAVYFCAASALLRRGYSTDKLIFGKGTRVTVEP.

With regard to this clone: A far more abundant clone sits one base away, making this likely a read error. This rearrangement joins TRDV2 to TRDJ3, with 13 bases fitting TRDD3. Germline V lookup: CDR1 GEAIGNYY, CDR2 EKD. The CDR3 has 22 amino acids. With V trimmed by 1 base and J by 0 bases, 11 bases remained unmatched. The DNA of the CDR3 is TGTGCCTGTGACACTCGTACTGGGGGATACGCGATTGGCTCCTGGGACACCCGACAGATGTTTTTC. Translating it yields CACDTRTGGYAIGSWDTRQMFF.

Remarks on this clone: With a far larger clone one base away, a read error is the likely cause. Other DNA sequences in the sample encode the same CDR3. The chain carries TRDV1 and TRDJ2; tentative D call: TRDD3 (5 bases). The CDR3 spans 15 residues. Germline loops: CDR1 TSWWSYY, CDR2 QGS. In nucleotides, the CDR3 is TGTGCCCTTGGGGAAAGGGCGGGATTGACAGCACAACTCTTCTTT. Residues: CALGERAGLTAQLFF.

This clone was detected a few times. The TCRdb record carries a much larger clone's protein, which differs from this DNA's translation at residue 3; a read error is the likely cause, and the protein listed here is the DNA translation. J is TRDJ2 and V is TRDV2; 8 bases fit TRDD3. Germline V CDR1 and CDR2: GEAIGNYY, EKD. This CDR3 has 17 residues. The CDR3 DNA sequence: TGTGCCAGTGACCCCCTTAGCTGGGGGAGTACTACAGCACAACTCTTCTTT. This gives the protein CASDPLSWGSTTAQLFF.

Many counts were recorded for this clone. A far larger clone is off by one base, so a read error is likely. This rearrangement joins TRDV2 to TRDJ3, with TRDD3 matching 10 bases. CDR1 and CDR2 (germline): GEAIGNYY, EKD. The length of the CDR3 is 18 residues. V lost 0 bases, J lost 2 bases, and 3 bases stayed unmatched. The CDR3 loop is CACDTVLGDAWDTRQMFF. The CDR3 DNA sequence: TGTGCCTGTGACACCGTACTGGGGGATGCCTGGGACACCCGACAGATGTTTTTC.

This clone turned up a few times. The genes are TRDV2 and TRDJ3; TRDD3 aligns across 13 bases. Germline V gives CDR1 GEAIGNYY, CDR2 EKD. J lost 0 bases, V lost 1 base, and 8 bases had no gene match. The CDR3 has 21 residues. The CDR3 is CACDTLLGDTRSSWDTRQMFF. DNA of the CDR3: TGTGCCTGTGACACGTTACTGGGGGATACGCGTAGCTCCTGGGACACCCGACAGATGTTTTTC.

This clone was picked up a small number of times. A much larger clone sits a single nucleotide away, making a read error possible. This rearrangement joins TRDV2 to TRDJ3; TRDD3 matches at 8 bases. From germline, CDR1 is GEAIGNYY and CDR2 EKD. The J segment lost 1 base and the V segment lost 1 base, leaving 5 bases of the junction unmatched. CDR3 length: 18 residues. CDR3 amino acids: CACDTGGSYSWDTRQMFF. CDR3 nucleotide sequence: TGTGCCTGTGACACTGGGGGATCCTATTCCTGGGACACCCGACAGATGTTTTTC.

About this clone itself: Only one base separates this from a far larger clonotype, so it likely reflects a read error. Within the sample, other DNA sequences also encode this same CDR3. The rearrangement links TRDV2 to TRDJ3, with D possibly being TRDD3 (6 bases). The length of the CDR3 is 18 residues. CDR1 GEAIGNYY and CDR2 EKD come from the germline V gene. Trimming took 7 bases from V and 1 from J, leaving 19 bases between them. The CDR3 DNA is TGTGCCTGCGACCTTCGTACTGGGTATTCCTGGGACACCCGACAGATGTTTTTC. Amino acids: CACDLRTGYSWDTRQMFF.